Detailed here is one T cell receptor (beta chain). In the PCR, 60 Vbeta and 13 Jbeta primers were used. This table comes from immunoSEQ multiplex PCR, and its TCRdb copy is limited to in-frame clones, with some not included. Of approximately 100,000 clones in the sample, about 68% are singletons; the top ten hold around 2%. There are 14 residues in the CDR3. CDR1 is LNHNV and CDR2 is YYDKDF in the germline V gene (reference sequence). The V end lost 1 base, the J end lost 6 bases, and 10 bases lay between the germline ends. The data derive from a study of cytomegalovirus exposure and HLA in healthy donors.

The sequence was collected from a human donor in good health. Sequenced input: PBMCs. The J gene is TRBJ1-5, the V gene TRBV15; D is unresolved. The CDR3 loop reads CATSRGVAGQPQHF. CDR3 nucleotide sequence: TGTGCCACCAGCAGAGGGGTAGCGGGTCAGCCCCAGCATTTT.